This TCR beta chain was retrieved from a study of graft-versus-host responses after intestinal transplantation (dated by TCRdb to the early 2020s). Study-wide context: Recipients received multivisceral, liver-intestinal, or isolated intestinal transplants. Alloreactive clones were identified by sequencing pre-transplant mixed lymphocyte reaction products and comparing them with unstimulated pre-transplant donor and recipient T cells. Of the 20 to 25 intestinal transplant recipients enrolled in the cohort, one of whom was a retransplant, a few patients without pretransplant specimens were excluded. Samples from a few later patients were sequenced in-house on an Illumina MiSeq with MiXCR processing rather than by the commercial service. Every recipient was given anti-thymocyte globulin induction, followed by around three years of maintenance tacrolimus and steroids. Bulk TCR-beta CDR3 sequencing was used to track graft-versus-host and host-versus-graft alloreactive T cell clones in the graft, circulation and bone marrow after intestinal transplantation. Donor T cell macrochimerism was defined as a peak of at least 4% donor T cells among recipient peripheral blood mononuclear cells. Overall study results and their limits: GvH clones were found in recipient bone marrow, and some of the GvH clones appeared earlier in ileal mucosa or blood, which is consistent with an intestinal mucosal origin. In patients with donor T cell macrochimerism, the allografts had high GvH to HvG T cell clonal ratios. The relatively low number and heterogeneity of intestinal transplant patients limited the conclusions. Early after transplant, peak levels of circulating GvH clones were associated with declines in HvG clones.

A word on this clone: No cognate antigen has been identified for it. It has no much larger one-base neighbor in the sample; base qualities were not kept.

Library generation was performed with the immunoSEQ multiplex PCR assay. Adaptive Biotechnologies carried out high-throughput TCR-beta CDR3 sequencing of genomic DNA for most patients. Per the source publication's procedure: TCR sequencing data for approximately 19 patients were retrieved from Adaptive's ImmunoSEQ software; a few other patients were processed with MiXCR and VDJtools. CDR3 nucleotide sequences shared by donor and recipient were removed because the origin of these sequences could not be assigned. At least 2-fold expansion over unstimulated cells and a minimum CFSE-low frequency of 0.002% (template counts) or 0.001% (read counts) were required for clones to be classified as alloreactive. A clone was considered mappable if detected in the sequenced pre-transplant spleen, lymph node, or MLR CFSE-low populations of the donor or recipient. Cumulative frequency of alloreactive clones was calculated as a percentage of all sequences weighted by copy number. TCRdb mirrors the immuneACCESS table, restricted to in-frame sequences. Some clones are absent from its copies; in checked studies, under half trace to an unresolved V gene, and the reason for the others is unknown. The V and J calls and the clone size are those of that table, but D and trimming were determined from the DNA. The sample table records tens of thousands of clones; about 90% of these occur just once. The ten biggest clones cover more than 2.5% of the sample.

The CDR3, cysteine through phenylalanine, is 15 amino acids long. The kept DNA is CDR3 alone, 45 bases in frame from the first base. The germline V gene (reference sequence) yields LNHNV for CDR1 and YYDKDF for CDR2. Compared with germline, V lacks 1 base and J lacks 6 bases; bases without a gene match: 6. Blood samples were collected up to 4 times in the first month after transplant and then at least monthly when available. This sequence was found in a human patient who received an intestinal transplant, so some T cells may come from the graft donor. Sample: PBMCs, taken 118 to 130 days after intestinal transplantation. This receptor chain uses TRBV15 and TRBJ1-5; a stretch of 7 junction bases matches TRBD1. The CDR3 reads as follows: CATSRGQGRVQPQHF. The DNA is TGTGCCACCAGCAGAGGACAGGGTCGGGTTCAGCCCCAGCATTTT.